The clone carrying this T cell receptor beta chain has at least ten counts. Its antigen is undetermined. This record belongs to a study of blood T cells in healthy people across ages. Study at large: Using template switching, researchers captured about one barcoded beta molecule for each two T cells.

Next came a second PCR, run for about 6 to 12 cycles, which used a sample-barcoded 5' primer along with a J-beta primer mix. TCRdb redid the calling of the 5' RACE reads with MiXCR, one entry per CDR3 protein. The data show 710,000 or so distinct CDR3 sequences, roughly 30% seen once. Whole-study results and caveats: Higher diversity, along with more naive CD4+ cells, distinguished long-lived donors from aged donors. Estimates based on one million T cells were treated as lower bounds. Roughly linear declines in TCR beta diversity per million T cells occurred with age.

The material sequenced was blood. The TCR originated in a woman older than 75 in good health.

CDR3 in amino acids: CASRTGRSYEQYF. CDR3 nucleotides: TGTGCCAGTCGTACGGGACGATCCTACGAGCAGTACTTC. V usage is TRBV6-1 and J usage is TRBJ2-7; D possibly uses TRBD1 or TRBD2 (5 bases each). The CDR3 contains 13 residues. Germline CDR1 and CDR2: MNHNS and SASEGT. V was shortened by 9 bases and J by 1 base, with 13 bases between the two germline ends.